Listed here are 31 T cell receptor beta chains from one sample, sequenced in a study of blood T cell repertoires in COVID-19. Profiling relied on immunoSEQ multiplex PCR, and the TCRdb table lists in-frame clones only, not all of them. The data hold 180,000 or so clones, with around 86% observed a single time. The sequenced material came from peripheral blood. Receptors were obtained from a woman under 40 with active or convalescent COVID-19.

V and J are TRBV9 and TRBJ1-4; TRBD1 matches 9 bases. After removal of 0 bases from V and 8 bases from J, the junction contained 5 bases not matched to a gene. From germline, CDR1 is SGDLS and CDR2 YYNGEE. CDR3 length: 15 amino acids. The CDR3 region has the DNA TGTGCCAGCAGCGTAGGGGACAGGGTAGGCGAAAAACTGTTTTTT. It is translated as CASSVGDRVGEKLFF.

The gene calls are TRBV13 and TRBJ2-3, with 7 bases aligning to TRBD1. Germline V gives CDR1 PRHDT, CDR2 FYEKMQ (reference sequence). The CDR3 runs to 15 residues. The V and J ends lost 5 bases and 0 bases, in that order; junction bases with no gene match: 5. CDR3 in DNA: TGTGCCAGCAGCGTCCGGACAGGAAGCACAGATACGCAGTATTTT. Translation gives CASSVRTGSTDTQYF.

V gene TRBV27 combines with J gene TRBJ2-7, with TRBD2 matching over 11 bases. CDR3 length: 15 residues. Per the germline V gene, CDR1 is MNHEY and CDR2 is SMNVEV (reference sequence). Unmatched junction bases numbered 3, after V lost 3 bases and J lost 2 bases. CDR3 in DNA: TGTGCCAGCAGTTTTGATAGCGGGAGGGCCTACGAGCAGTACTTC. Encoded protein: CASSFDSGRAYEQYF.

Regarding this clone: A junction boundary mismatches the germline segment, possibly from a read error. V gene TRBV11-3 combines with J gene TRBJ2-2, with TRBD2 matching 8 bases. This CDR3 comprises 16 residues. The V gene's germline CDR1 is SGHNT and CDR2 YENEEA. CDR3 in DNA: TGTGCCAGCAGCTTTTCGGGAGGGCTCGACACCGAGGAGCTGTTTTTT. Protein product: CASSFSGGLDTEELFF.

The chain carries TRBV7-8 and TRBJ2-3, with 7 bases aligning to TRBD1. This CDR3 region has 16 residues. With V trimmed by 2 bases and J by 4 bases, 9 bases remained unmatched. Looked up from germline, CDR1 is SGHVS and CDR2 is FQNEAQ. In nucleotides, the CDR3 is TGTGCCAGCAGCTTATTTGGTCTAGGGGGCGCAGATACGCAGTATTTT. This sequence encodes CASSLFGLGGADTQYF.

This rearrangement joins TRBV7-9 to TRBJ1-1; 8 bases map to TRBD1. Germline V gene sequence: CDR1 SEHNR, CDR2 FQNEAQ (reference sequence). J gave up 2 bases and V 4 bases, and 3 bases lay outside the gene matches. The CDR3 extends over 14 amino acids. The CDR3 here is CASSSGQGNTEAFF. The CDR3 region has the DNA TGTGCCAGCAGCTCCGGACAGGGAAACACTGAAGCTTTCTTT.

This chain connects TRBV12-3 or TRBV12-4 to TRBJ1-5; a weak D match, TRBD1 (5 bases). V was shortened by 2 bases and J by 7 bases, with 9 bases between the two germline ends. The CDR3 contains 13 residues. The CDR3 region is CASSLQGGQPQHF. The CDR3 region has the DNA TGTGCCAGCAGTTTACAGGGTGGCCAGCCCCAGCATTTT.

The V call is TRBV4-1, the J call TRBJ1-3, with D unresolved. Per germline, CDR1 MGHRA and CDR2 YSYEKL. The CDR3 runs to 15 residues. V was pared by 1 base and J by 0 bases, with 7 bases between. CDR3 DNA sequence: TGCGCCAGCAGCCAAGCCAGTACCTCTGGAAACACCATATATTTT. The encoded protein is CASSQASTSGNTIYF.

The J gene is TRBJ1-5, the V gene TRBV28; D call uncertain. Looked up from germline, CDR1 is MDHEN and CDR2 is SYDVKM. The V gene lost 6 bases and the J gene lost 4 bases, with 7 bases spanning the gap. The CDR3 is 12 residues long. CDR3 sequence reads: CASSEVNQPQHF. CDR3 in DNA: TGTGCCAGCAGCGAGGTGAATCAGCCCCAGCATTTT.

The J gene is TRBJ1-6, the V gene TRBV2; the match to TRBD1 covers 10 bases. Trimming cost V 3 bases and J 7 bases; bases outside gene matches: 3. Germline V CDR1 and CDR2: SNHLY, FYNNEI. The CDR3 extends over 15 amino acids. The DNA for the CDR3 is TGTGCCAGCAGTGAGGACAGGGGGTGGAATTCACCCCTCCACTTT. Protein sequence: CASSEDRGWNSPLHF.

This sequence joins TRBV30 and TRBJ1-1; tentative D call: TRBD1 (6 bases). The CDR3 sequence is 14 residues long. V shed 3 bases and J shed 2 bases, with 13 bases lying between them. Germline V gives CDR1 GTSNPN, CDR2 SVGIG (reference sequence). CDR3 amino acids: CAWRQGRGNTEAFF. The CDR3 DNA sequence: TGTGCCTGGAGACAGGGAAGAGGAAACACTGAAGCTTTCTTT.

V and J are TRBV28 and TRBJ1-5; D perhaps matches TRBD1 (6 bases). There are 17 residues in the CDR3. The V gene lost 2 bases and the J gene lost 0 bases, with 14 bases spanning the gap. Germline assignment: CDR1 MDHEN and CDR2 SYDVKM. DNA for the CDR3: TGTGCCAGCAGTTTAGGGCAGGGGCCTATTAGCAATCAGCCCCAGCATTTT. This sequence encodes CASSLGQGPISNQPQHF.

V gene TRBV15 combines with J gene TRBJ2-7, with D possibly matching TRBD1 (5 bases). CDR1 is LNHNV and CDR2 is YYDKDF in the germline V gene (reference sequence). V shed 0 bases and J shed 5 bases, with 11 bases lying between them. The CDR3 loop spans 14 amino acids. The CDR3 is CATSRDLGLDEQYF. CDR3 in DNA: TGTGCCACCAGCAGAGATTTGGGGCTCGACGAGCAGTACTTC.

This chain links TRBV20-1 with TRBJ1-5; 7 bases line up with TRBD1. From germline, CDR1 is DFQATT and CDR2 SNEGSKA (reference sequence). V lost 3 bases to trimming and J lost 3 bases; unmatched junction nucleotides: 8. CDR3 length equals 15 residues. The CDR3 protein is CSASKAGGYNQPQHF. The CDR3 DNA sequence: TGCAGTGCTAGTAAGGCAGGGGGTTACAATCAGCCCCAGCATTTT.

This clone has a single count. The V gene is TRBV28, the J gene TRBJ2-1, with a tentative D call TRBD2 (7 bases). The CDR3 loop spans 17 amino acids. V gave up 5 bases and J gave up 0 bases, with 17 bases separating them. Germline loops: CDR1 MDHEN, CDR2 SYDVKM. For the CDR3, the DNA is TGTGCCAGCAGTAGTGGGGGGGCCCTGAGCTCCTACAATGAGCAGTTCTTC. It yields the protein CASSSGGALSSYNEQFF.

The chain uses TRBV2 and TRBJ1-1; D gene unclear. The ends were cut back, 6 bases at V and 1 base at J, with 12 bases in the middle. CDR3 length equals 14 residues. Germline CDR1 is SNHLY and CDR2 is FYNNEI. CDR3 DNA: TGTGCCAGCAGGGAGGGCCTTGGGAACACTGAAGCTTTCTTT. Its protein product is CASREGLGNTEAFF.

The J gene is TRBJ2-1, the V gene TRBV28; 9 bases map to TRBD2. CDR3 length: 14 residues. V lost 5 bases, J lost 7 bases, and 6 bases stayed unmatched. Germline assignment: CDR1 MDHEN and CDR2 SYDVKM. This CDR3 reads CASSGRAGGNEQFF. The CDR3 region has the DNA TGTGCCAGCAGTGGTCGGGCGGGGGGGAATGAGCAGTTCTTC.

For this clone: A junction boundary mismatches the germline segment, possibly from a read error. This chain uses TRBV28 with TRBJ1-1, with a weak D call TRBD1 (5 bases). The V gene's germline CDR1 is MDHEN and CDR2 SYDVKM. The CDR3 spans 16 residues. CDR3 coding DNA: TGTGCCAGCAGTCAATCGGGCATCTACAGGAACACTGAAGTTTTCTTT. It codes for CASSQSGIYRNTEVFF. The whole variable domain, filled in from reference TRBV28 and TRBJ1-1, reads DVKVTQSSRYLVKRTGEKVFLECVQDMDHENMFWYRQDPGLGLRLIYFSYDVKMKEKGDIPEGYSVSREKKERFSLILESASTNQTSMYLCASSQSGIYRNTEVFFGQGTRLTVV.

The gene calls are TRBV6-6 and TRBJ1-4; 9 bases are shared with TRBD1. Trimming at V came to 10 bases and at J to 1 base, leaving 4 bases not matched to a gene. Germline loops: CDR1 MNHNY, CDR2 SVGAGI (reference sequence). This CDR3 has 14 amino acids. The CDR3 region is CATDRGKTNEKLFF. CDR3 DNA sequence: TGTGCCACGGACAGGGGAAAAACTAATGAAAAACTGTTTTTT.

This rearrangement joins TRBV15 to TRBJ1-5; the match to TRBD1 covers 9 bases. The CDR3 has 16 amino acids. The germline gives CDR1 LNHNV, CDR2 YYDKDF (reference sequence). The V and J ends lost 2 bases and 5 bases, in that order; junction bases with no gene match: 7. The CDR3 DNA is TGTGCCACCAGCAGACAACCGGGACAGGGTCATCAGCCCCAGCATTTT. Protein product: CATSRQPGQGHQPQHF.

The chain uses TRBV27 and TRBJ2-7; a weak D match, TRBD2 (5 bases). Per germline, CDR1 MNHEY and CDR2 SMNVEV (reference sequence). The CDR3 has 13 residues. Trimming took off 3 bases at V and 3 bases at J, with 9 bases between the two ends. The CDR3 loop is CASSFSGIYEQYF. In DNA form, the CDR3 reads TGTGCCAGCAGTTTCTCGGGGATCTACGAGCAGTACTTC.

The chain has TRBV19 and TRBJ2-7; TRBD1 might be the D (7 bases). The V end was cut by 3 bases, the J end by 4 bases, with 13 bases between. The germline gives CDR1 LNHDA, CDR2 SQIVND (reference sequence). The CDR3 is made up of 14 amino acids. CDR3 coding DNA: TGTGCCAGTAGTATGGGAGCAGGGGGGTACGAGCAGTACTTC. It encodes CASSMGAGGYEQYF.

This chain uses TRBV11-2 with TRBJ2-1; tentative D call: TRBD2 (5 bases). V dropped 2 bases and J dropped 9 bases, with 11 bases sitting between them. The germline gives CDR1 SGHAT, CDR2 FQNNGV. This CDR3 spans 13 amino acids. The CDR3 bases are TGTGCCAGCAGCTTAATTCCGAGGGTTGAGCAGTTCTTC. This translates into CASSLIPRVEQFF. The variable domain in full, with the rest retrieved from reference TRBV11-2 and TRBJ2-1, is EAGVAQSPRYKIIEKRQSVAFWCNPISGHATLYWYQQILGQGPKLLIQFQNNGVVDDSQLPKDRFSAERLKGVDSTLKIQPAKLEDSAVYLCASSLIPRVEQFFGPGTRLTVL.

CDR3 loop: CASSYRGQSYEQYF. The CDR3 nucleotides are TGTGCCAGCAGTTACCGGGGACAGTCCTACGAGCAGTACTTC. This rearrangement joins TRBV6-5 to TRBJ2-7; the match to TRBD1 covers 7 bases. CDR1 is MNHEY, CDR2 SVGAGI, per germline. There are 14 residues in the CDR3. The ends lost 2 bases at V and 1 base at J; junction bases unmatched: 2.

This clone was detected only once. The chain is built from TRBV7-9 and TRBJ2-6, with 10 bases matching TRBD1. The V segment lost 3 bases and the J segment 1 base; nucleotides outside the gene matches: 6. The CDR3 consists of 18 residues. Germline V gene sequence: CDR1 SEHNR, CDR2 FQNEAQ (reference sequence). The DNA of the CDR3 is TGTGCCAGCAGCTTTACATGGGACAGGGGATCTGGGGCCAACGTCCTGACTTTC. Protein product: CASSFTWDRGSGANVLTF.

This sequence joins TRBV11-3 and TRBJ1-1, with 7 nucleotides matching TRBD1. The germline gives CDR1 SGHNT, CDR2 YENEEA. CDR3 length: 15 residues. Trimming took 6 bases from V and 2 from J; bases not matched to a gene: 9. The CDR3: CASRKPGQRNTEAFF. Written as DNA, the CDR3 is TGTGCCAGCAGAAAGCCGGGACAGAGAAACACTGAAGCTTTCTTT.

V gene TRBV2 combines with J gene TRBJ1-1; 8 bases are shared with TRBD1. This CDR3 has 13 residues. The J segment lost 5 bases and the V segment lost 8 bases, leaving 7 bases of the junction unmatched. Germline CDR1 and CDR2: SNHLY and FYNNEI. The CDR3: CASEQGEGTEAFF. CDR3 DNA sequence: TGTGCCAGCGAACAGGGGGAGGGGACTGAAGCTTTCTTT.

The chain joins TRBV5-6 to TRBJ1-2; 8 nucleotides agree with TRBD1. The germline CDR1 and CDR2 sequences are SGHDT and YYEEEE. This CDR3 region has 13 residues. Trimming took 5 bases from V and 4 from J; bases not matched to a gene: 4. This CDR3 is CASRTGGSYGYTF. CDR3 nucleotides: TGTGCCAGCAGAACAGGGGGTTCCTATGGCTACACCTTC. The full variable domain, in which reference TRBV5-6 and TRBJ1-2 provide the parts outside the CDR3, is DAGVTQSPTHLIKTRGQQVTLRCSPKSGHDTVSWYQQALGQGPQFIFQYYEEEERQRGNFPDRFSGHQFPNYSSELNVNALLLGDSALYLCASRTGGSYGYTFGSGTRLTVV.

The CDR3 reads CASSTQGVNTEAFF. The DNA of the CDR3 is TGTGCCAGCTCAACTCAGGGGGTCAACACTGAAGCTTTCTTT. The chain employs TRBV18 and TRBJ1-1; 7 bases match TRBD1. The V and J ends lost 5 bases and 2 bases, in that order; junction bases with no gene match: 5. The CDR3 length is 14 residues. Germline CDR1 reads KGHSH; CDR2 reads LQKENI.

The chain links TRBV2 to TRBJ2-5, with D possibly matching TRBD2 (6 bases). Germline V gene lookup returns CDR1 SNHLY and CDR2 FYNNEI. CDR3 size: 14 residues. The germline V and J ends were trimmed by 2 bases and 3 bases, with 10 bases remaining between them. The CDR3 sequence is CASSEFPGEETQYF. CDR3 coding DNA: TGTGCCAGCAGTGAATTCCCGGGAGAAGAGACCCAGTACTTC. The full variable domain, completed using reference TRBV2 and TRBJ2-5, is EPEVTQTPSHQVTQMGQEVILRCVPISNHLYFYWYRQILGQKVEFLVSFYNNEISEKSEIFDDQFSVERPDGSNFTLKIRSTKLEDSAMYFCASSEFPGEETQYFGPGTRLLVL.

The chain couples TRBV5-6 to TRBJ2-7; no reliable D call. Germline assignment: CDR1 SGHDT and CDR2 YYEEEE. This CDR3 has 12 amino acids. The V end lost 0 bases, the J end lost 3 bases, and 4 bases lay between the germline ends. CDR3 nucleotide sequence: TGTGCCAGCAGCTTGGCCAACTACGAGCAGTACTTC. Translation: CASSLANYEQYF. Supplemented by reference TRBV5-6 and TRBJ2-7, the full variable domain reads DAGVTQSPTHLIKTRGQQVTLRCSPKSGHDTVSWYQQALGQGPQFIFQYYEEEERQRGNFPDRFSGHQFPNYSSELNVNALLLGDSALYLCASSLANYEQYFGPGTRLTVT.